Below, 21 T cell receptor beta chains from the same sample are listed, as sequenced in a study of memory CD4+ T cells and cytomegalovirus serostatus. Single viable CD3+CD4+CD8-CD45RO+ cells were sorted as the memory CD4+ T cells. Assay: immunoSEQ multiplex PCR; the TCRdb copy retains only in-frame clones and omits some. The repertoire consists of about 53,000 clones, with approximately 78% occurring once and the leading ten covering roughly 0.77%. Specimen: memory CD4+ T cells from blood. The receptors shown here come from an adult in good health and CMV-seronegative.

This clone was picked up a small number of times. This chain connects TRBV30 to TRBJ1-3, with D perhaps matching TRBD1 (5 bases). Germline V gene sequence: CDR1 GTSNPN, CDR2 SVGIG (reference sequence). V lost 0 bases and J lost 0, with 15 bases in between. The CDR3 has 17 residues. This CDR3 is CAWSVRGAGRSGNTIYF. The CDR3 DNA reads TGTGCCTGGAGTGTACGAGGGGCAGGTCGCTCTGGAAACACCATATATTTT.

The V and J genes are TRBV19 and TRBJ1-1; D might be TRBD1 (6 bases). Per the germline V gene, CDR1 is LNHDA and CDR2 is SQIVND (reference sequence). V was pared by 6 bases and J by 1 base, with 18 bases between. This CDR3 comprises 16 residues. The CDR3 here is CASSPRGLAQNTEAFF. CDR3 DNA sequence: TGTGCCAGTAGCCCCAGGGGCCTGGCCCAGAACACTGAAGCTTTCTTT.

The genes are TRBV18 and TRBJ1-2; D unresolved. CDR3 length: 13 residues. Germline loops: CDR1 KGHSH, CDR2 LQKENI. V was cut by 6 bases and J by 2 bases, with 10 bases left in between. CDR3 in amino acids: CASSPSANYGYTF. The CDR3 coding sequence is TGTGCCAGCTCCCCCTCGGCCAACTATGGCTACACCTTC.

The chain links TRBV7-9 to TRBJ1-1; tentatively, D is TRBD1 (6 bases). Germline V gene sequence: CDR1 SEHNR, CDR2 FQNEAQ (reference sequence). The V end lost 7 bases, the J end lost 2 bases, and 29 bases lay between the germline ends. The CDR3 consists of 19 residues. The CDR3 loop is CASTPNLRPGQFINTEAFF. DNA of the CDR3: TGTGCCAGCACCCCCAACCTGAGACCCGGACAGTTCATCAACACTGAAGCTTTCTTT.

The gene calls are TRBV5-1 and TRBJ2-5, with D possibly matching TRBD1 (6 bases). V was cut by 4 bases and J by 3 bases, with 19 bases left in between. CDR1 and CDR2 from the germline V gene are SGHRS and YFSETQ. This CDR3 contains 16 residues. CDR3 bases: TGCGCCAGCAGCGGGGGCCTCGGTGGGCTAGAAGAGACCCAGTACTTC. Its protein is CASSGGLGGLEETQYF.

This sequence joins TRBV5-1 and TRBJ1-6; D is possibly TRBD1 (6 bases). The CDR3 is 15 residues long. CDR1 is SGHRS, CDR2 YFSETQ, per germline. V was pared by 4 bases and J by 9 bases, with 17 bases between. Written as DNA, the CDR3 is TGCGCCAGCAGCCTAGGGGACAACCTCTTTTCACCCCTCCACTTT. It encodes CASSLGDNLFSPLHF.

The chain has TRBV5-4 and TRBJ2-1; the match to TRBD2 covers 8 bases. The junction had 8 bases not matched to a gene; V was cut back by 9 bases and J by 6 bases. CDR3 length: 13 residues. The germline gives CDR1 SGHNT, CDR2 YYREEE (reference sequence). CDR3 in amino acids: CATRTSLVNEQFF. For the CDR3, the DNA is TGTGCCACCAGGACTAGCCTTGTCAATGAGCAGTTCTTC. Using reference TRBV5-4 and TRBJ2-1 for the parts outside the CDR3, the full variable domain is ETGVTQSPTHLIKTRGQQVTLRCSSQSGHNTVSWYQQALGQGPQFIFQYYREEENGRGNFPPRFSGLQFPNYSSELNVNALELDDSALYLCATRTSLVNEQFFGPGTRLTVL.

This chain uses TRBV4-1 with TRBJ2-3; either TRBD1 or TRBD2 may supply D (5 bases each). V lost 7 bases to trimming and J lost 1 base, with 15 bases between them. The CDR3 contains 15 residues. From germline, CDR1 is MGHRA and CDR2 YSYEKL. The CDR3 sequence is CASNLEGLGTDTQYF. For the CDR3, the DNA is TGCGCCAGCAACCTTGAGGGGCTGGGCACAGATACGCAGTATTTT.

V and J are TRBV28 and TRBJ1-1, with D possibly TRBD1 on 6 matching bases. The CDR3 extends over 15 amino acids. Germline assignment: CDR1 MDHEN and CDR2 SYDVKM. V shed 6 bases and J shed 1 base, with 15 bases lying between them. CDR3 DNA: TGTGCCAGCAGCCCACCCAGGGGAGGGAACACTGAAGCTTTCTTT. Amino acids: CASSPPRGGNTEAFF.

The CDR3: CASSPTGFGNTIYF. In nucleotides, the CDR3 is TGTGCCAGCAGCCCGACGGGGTTTGGAAACACCATATATTTT. The chain is built from TRBV11-2 and TRBJ1-3; D is unresolved. The CDR3 is made up of 14 amino acids. With 5 bases removed from V and 3 bases from J, the gap between germline ends came to 11 bases. Germline lookup yields CDR1 SGHAT and CDR2 FQNNGV.

The chain uses TRBV10-3 and TRBJ2-2, with 7 bases that match TRBD1. The CDR3 contains 14 residues. Germline CDR1 ENHRY, CDR2 SYGVKD. J gave up 3 bases and V 7 bases, and 5 bases lay outside the gene matches. CDR3 region: CAITIGQDTGELFF. Written as DNA, the CDR3 is TGTGCCATCACGATAGGACAGGACACCGGGGAGCTGTTTTTT.

The gene calls are TRBV2 and TRBJ2-7; TRBD1 is a possible D gene (6 bases). CDR3 length: 13 residues. CDR1 and CDR2 from the germline V gene are SNHLY and FYNNEI. V lost 8 bases to trimming and J lost 1 base, with 12 bases between them. The CDR3 nucleotides read TGTGCCAGCGTGGAGGACAGATCCTACGAGCAGTACTTC. Its translation is CASVEDRSYEQYF.

V and J are TRBV6-6 and TRBJ1-2; no definite D call. The CDR3 has 15 residues. Trimming stripped 0 bases from V and 8 bases from J, with 16 bases between. Germline V gene lookup returns CDR1 MNHNY and CDR2 SVGAGI (reference sequence). The DNA of the CDR3 is TGTGCCAGCAGTTACTCTCCAATGGAAGTTAAGGGCTACACCTTC. Translated: CASSYSPMEVKGYTF.

This chain uses TRBV4-1 with TRBJ2-3; no clear D gene. In germline, CDR1 is MGHRA, CDR2 YSYEKL. V dropped 1 base and J dropped 5 bases, with 4 bases sitting between them. This CDR3 is built from 12 residues. The chain's CDR3 is CASSQVLDTQYF. Here the CDR3 DNA reads TGCGCCAGCAGCCAAGTGTTAGATACGCAGTATTTT.

The J gene is TRBJ2-7, the V gene TRBV6-1, with TRBD2 matching 9 bases. The germline V gene has CDR1 MNHNS and CDR2 SASEGT. V was clipped by 6 bases and J by 3 bases; unmatched bases: 9. CDR3 length: 15 residues. Written as DNA, the CDR3 is TGTGCCAGCAGCCGTAGCGGGGGAAGCCACTACGAGCAGTACTTC. This codes for CASSRSGGSHYEQYF.

This sequence joins TRBV7-6 and TRBJ1-1, with no clear D. The ends were cut back, 1 base at V and 4 bases at J, with 7 bases in the middle. Germline loops: CDR1 SGHVS, CDR2 FNYEAQ. The length of the CDR3 is 13 residues. The CDR3 region is CASSLGVGTEAFF. The CDR3 bases are TGTGCCAGCAGCTTAGGTGTGGGCACTGAAGCTTTCTTT.

The chain joins TRBV7-3 to TRBJ2-7; D gene unclear. Germline CDR1 is SGHTA and CDR2 is FQGTGA. The CDR3 has 14 amino acids. V lost 5 bases to trimming and J lost 3 bases, with 14 bases between them. The CDR3 is CASSPGPEDYEQYF. The CDR3, as DNA: TGTGCCAGCAGCCCCGGGCCAGAAGACTACGAGCAGTACTTC. The whole variable domain, filled in from reference TRBV7-3 and TRBJ2-7, reads GAGVSQTPSNKVTEKGKYVELRCDPISGHTALYWYRQSLGQGPEFLIYFQGTGAADDSGLPNDRFFAVRPEGSVSTLKIQRTERGDSAVYLCASSPGPEDYEQYFGPGTRLTVT.

This clone was observed a single time. This chain uses TRBV4-1 with TRBJ2-1, with a tentative D call TRBD1 (5 bases). The CDR3 consists of 15 residues. The V and J ends lost 0 bases and 7 bases respectively, with 13 bases between them. Germline V lookup: CDR1 MGHRA, CDR2 YSYEKL. Written as DNA, the CDR3 is TGCGCCAGCAGCCAAGAAGGGGTTCCCTTGAATGAGCAGTTCTTC. Translation gives CASSQEGVPLNEQFF.

CDR3 sequence: CASSVTGPNTEAFF. As DNA, the CDR3 is TGCGCCAGCAGCGTGACAGGACCGAACACTGAAGCTTTCTTT. V usage is TRBV5-1 and J usage is TRBJ1-1; the D gene is possibly TRBD1 (6 bases). Trimming pared 4 bases from V and 1 base from J, leaving 11 bases between. Per the germline V gene, CDR1 is SGHRS and CDR2 is YFSETQ. The CDR3 is made up of 14 amino acids.

The DNA for the CDR3 is TGTGCCAGCTACAATCCCGGGACGCAACAAAACATTCAGTACTTC. Translating gives CASYNPGTQQNIQYF. This chain joins TRBV28 and TRBJ2-4, with D perhaps matching TRBD1 or TRBD2 (5 bases each). CDR1 is MDHEN and CDR2 is SYDVKM in the germline V gene. V was pared by 8 bases and J by 5 bases, with 19 bases between. This CDR3 is built from 15 residues.

The V call is TRBV18, the J call TRBJ1-3; perhaps TRBD1 as D (5 bases). CDR3 length: 15 amino acids. V gave up 3 bases and J gave up 4 bases, with 13 bases separating them. Germline CDR1 is KGHSH and CDR2 is LQKENI. CDR3 region: CASSPLGRDGNTIYF. CDR3 nucleotide sequence: TGTGCCAGCTCACCGCTAGGCCGGGACGGAAACACCATATATTTT.